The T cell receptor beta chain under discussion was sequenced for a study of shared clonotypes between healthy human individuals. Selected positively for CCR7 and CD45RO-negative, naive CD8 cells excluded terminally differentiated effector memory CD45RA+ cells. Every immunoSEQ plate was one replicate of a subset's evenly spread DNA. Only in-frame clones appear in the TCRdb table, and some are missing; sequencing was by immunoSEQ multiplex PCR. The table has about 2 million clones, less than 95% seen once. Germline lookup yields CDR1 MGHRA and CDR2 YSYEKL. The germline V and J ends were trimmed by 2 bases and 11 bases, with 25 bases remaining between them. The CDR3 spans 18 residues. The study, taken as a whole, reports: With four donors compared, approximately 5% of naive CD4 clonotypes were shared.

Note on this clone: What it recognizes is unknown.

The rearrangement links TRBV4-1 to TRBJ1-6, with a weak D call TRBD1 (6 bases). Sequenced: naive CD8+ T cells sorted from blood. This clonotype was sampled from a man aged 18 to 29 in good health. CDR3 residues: CASSQKGVTGRGSAPLHF. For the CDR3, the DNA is TGCGCCAGCAGCCAAAAGGGTGTGACTGGTAGGGGGTCCGCACCCCTCCACTTT.